The clone carrying this TCR beta chain was seen only a few times. Other DNA sequences from this sample encode an identical CDR3 as well. The entry originates in a study of blood T cell repertoires in COVID-19. At the level of the study: The origin of the acute and convalescent COVID-19 samples was the United States, Italy and Spain. Sample material is recorded as cDNA or gDNA derived from T cells, B-cell-depleted T cells, or PBMCs.

Per the authors' pipeline: Using reference gene primer amplification, nucleated cell counts were estimated. Repertoires were generated with immunoSEQ multiplex PCR, while TCRdb's copy carries only in-frame clones and drops some. The V and J calls and clone size come from that table; D and trimming were worked out from the DNA. Among 150,000 to 200,000 clones, roughly 84% were seen once, and the ten largest hold around 15%. Patients of the Seattle cohort, enrolled during active infection, were followed longitudinally. CDR3 length equals 17 residues. The V gene end was trimmed by 7 bases and the J gene end by 1 base; junction bases not matched to a gene: 13. Per germline, CDR1 MGHDK and CDR2 SYGVNS.

Material: peripheral blood. The rearrangement joins TRBV25-1 to TRBJ2-3, with TRBD1 matching over 8 bases. This sequence was found in a woman aged 70 to 79 with COVID-19, enrolled during active disease. CDR3 amino acids: CASTYGVPGQGTDTQYF. CDR3 coding DNA: TGTGCCAGCACCTATGGTGTACCGGGACAGGGCACAGATACGCAGTATTTT.